This is a list of T cell receptor beta chains from one sample in a study of cytomegalovirus exposure and HLA in healthy donors. Sequencing was performed with immunoSEQ multiplex PCR; in TCRdb, only in-frame clones are kept and a portion is missing. The table shows some 120,000 clones, with less than 85% occurring only once. The specimen was PBMCs. The receptor set was obtained from a male donor in good health and CMV-seronegative. The CDR3 runs from the conserved cysteine through the conserved F or W. Part of the rows lack a size; the others show once, few, many or a class for expanded clones.

V	size	J	CDR3
TRBV7-2	NA	TRBJ1-1	CASVRDRGNTEAFF
TRBV25-1	NA	TRBJ2-6	CASSELGRGRSGANGLTF
TRBV6-1	NA	TRBJ2-1	CASNRDYTDEQFF
TRBV30	NA	TRBJ1-2	CAWSGRSYGYTF
TRBV27	once	TRBJ2-1	CASAHRDRSNEQFF
TRBV7-3	NA	TRBJ1-1	CASSPLHAGATEAFF
TRBV7-2	NA	TRBJ2-4	CASSPGRSQYF
TRBV18	NA	TRBJ2-7	CASSLIEGRAEQYF
TRBV2	NA	TRBJ2-7	CASTGQGVIYEQYF
TRBV5-4	NA	TRBJ2-6	CASSSGREIGANVLTF
TRBV6-5	NA	TRBJ1-1	CASSYGGTGAAFF
TRBV6-6	few	TRBJ1-1	CASSYNRGRTEAFF
TRBV4-1	NA	TRBJ1-2	CASSQTSGTGYGYTF
TRBV9	NA	NA	CASSVDRGAYEQYF
TRBV18	NA	TRBJ1-1	CASSPRFRDTEAFF
TRBV14	NA	TRBJ2-1	CASSQDPSGRFGEQFF
TRBV4-3	once	TRBJ1-4	CASSQEGVGEKLFF
TRBV7-9	NA	TRBJ1-2	CASSFSGPGYTF
TRBV30	NA	TRBJ1-2	CAWRIGRQAYGYTF
TRBV6-6	NA	TRBJ1-5	CASSYSLTGMFQPQHF
TRBV5-4	NA	TRBJ2-1	CASSLAGGSSYNEQFF
TRBV29-1	NA	TRBJ1-2	CSVRDTLNYGYTF
TRBV9	NA	TRBJ2-4	CASSVGRGVNIQYF
TRBV5-1	NA	TRBJ2-3	CASSLGDRVDTQYF
TRBV6-5	few	TRBJ2-1	CASRQGPYNEQFF
TRBV30	NA	TRBJ2-2	CAWSGSNTGELFF
TRBV2	few	TRBJ2-1	CASSPGLGALF
TRBV2	NA	TRBJ1-1	CASSTTGENAFF
TRBV19	NA	TRBJ1-1	CASRIQGSNTEAFF
TRBV7-9	NA	TRBJ1-4	CASSLRQTHEKLFF
TRBV7-8	few	TRBJ1-1	CASSYSRQGAGTEAFF
TRBV10-3	NA	TRBJ2-2	CAISDMGGTGELFF
TRBV19	NA	TRBJ1-2	CASSPWGQHNYGYTF
TRBV13	NA	TRBJ1-4	CASSFRSATNEKLFF
TRBV4-2	NA	TRBJ2-3	CASSQDPKDTQYF
TRBV9	once	TRBJ2-2	CASSVSWGAGTGELFF
TRBV25-1	once	TRBJ1-3	CASSESGGGNTIYF
TRBV7-9	NA	TRBJ2-1	CSSSSPTGRGNMDNEQFF
TRBV2	NA	TRBJ1-1	CASRDRGHTEAFF
TRBV27	NA	TRBJ1-5	CASSFTGADQPQHF
TRBV9	NA	TRBJ2-1	CASSVPGTSNNEQFF
TRBV20-1	NA	TRBJ1-1	CSARTLQGAFF
TRBV20-1	NA	TRBJ2-1	CSARGGTGLFF
TRBV6-5	NA	TRBJ2-3	CASSSSRHIPTDTQYF
TRBV4-3	few	TRBJ1-6	CASSHLNSPLHF
TRBV5-1	NA	TRBJ1-3	CASSLGIQTRGNTIYF